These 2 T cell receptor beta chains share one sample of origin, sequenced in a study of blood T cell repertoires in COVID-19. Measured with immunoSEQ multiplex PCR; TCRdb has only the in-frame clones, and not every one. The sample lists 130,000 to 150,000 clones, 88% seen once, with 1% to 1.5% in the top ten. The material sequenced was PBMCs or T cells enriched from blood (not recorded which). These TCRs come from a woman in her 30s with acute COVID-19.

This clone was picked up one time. Written as DNA, the CDR3 is TGCGCCAGCAGGCGAGGACAGGGGGCAAATGTAGAGGGCACTGAAGCTTTCTTT. It translates to CASRRGQGANVEGTEAFF. The chain is built from TRBV5-1 and TRBJ1-1, with 11 bases fitting TRBD1. CDR1 and CDR2 (germline): SGHRS, YFSETQ. This CDR3 has 18 residues. With 5 bases clipped from V and 4 bases from J, the junction kept 16 bases outside the gene matches.

The CDR3 coding sequence is TGTGCCAGCAATTTGGACAGCTCCAATCAGCCCCAGCATTTT. It yields the protein CASNLDSSNQPQHF. V gene TRBV2 combines with J gene TRBJ1-5; possibly TRBD1 for D (6 bases). Looked up from germline, CDR1 is SNHLY and CDR2 is FYNNEI. V shed 7 bases and J shed 3 bases, with 13 bases lying between them. The CDR3 sequence is 14 residues long.